There are many counts of the clone carrying this TCR beta chain. The sample originates from a study of T cell repertoires in cytomegalovirus infection. A single record per CDR3 protein comes from TCRdb applying MiXCR to the reads. The table shows roughly 76,000 distinct CDR3 sequences, with less than 4.5% occurring only once. Germline CDR1 reads SGHRS; CDR2 reads YFSETQ. This CDR3 comprises 15 residues. The V and J ends lost 4 bases and 5 bases respectively, with 19 bases between them. The chain employs TRBV5-1 and TRBJ2-7; D gene uncertain. Sequencing was carried out using PBMCs. The TCR sequence derives from a human donor in good health (CMV status not recorded). Some clones in this sample may be carry-over from other donors' samples. The CDR3 is CASSLYSGARNEQYF. The CDR3 DNA sequence: TGCGCCAGCAGCCTCTACTCAGGAGCTCGAAACGAGCAGTACTTC.